This entry lists 26 T cell receptor beta chains sequenced from one sample in a study of CD8+CD57+ T cells in acquired aplastic anemia. An expansion of CD8+CD57+ cells by flow cytometry had been shown in patients chosen for sequencing. The use of genomic DNA as template underpinned the TCR beta VDJ and CDR3 profiling. Using its own MiXCR run on the reads, TCRdb lists one record per CDR3 protein. The data show about 160,000 distinct CDR3 sequences, 71% seen once. The sample taken for sequencing was sorted CD4+, CD8+, or CD8+CD57+ T cells (not recorded which) from PBMCs. These receptors came from a human donor with aplastic anemia.

The rearrangement links TRBV19 to TRBJ2-7; 7 positions match TRBD1. Germline V CDR1 and CDR2: LNHDA, SQIVND (reference sequence). The CDR3 consists of 13 residues. The junction had 2 bases not matched to a gene; V was cut back by 4 bases and J by 2 bases. The DNA for the CDR3 is TGTGCCAGTAGTAGGGACAGAACCTACGAGCAGTACTTC. This encodes CASSRDRTYEQYF.

About this clonotype itself: Mismatch with germline at one junction end may stem from a read error. The V and J genes are TRBV4-1 and TRBJ2-7, with 9 nucleotides matching TRBD2. The germline CDR1 and CDR2 sequences are MGHRA and YSYEKL. The CDR3 runs 14 residues. Here the CDR3 reads CASSQGLAGEEQYF. The CDR3 DNA reads TGTGCCAGCAGCCAAGGGTTAGCGGGAGAGGAGCAGTACTTC.

The genes are TRBV15 and TRBJ1-2; D is undetermined. Germline assignment: CDR1 LNHNV and CDR2 YYDKDF (reference sequence). The CDR3 covers 15 residues. V was cut by 1 base and J by 0 bases, with 9 bases left in between. In DNA, the CDR3 is TGTGCCACCAGCAGAGTCTCGGATTCTAACTATGGCTACACCTTC. Translating gives CATSRVSDSNYGYTF.

This chain uses TRBV3-1 with TRBJ2-1; 11 bases fit TRBD2. J lost 3 bases, V lost 0 bases, and 4 bases had no gene match. From germline, CDR1 is LGHDT and CDR2 YNNKEL (reference sequence). The CDR3 contains 17 residues. In DNA, the CDR3 is TGTGCCAGCAGCCAAGATCATCTAGCGGGGGGCTACAATGAGCAGTTCTTC. Protein: CASSQDHLAGGYNEQFF.

The sample holds one count of this clonotype. V usage is TRBV5-1 and J usage is TRBJ1-1; D gene unclear. The CDR3 extends over 13 amino acids. Germline V gives CDR1 SGHRS, CDR2 YFSETQ. CDR3 region: CAIRGFRNTEAFF. The CDR3 bases are TGCGCGATCCGAGGGTTTCGGAACACTGAAGCTTTCTTT.

J is TRBJ1-2 and V is TRBV10-3, with D hard to call. V lost 0 bases, J lost 3 bases, and 8 bases lay in between. Looked up from germline, CDR1 is ENHRY and CDR2 is SYGVKD. CDR3 length equals 14 residues. CDR3 amino acids: CAISESSEHYGYTF. The CDR3 DNA is TGTGCCATCAGTGAGTCGAGCGAACACTATGGCTACACCTTC.

The sample holds a few counts of this clonotype. This chain joins TRBV15 and TRBJ2-3; D call uncertain. The CDR3 is 13 amino acids. Trimming left V 3 bases short and J 4 bases short, with 8 bases between. Germline V lookup: CDR1 LNHNV, CDR2 YYDKDF (reference sequence). This CDR3 reads CATSSNIADTQYF. The DNA of the CDR3 is TGTGCCACCAGCAGTAACATAGCAGATACGCAGTATTTT. Variable domain in full (rest from reference TRBV15 and TRBJ2-3): DAMVIQNPRYQVTQFGKPVTLSCSQTLNHNVMYWYQQKSSQAPKLLFHYYDKDFNNEADTPDNFQSRRPNTSFCFLDIRSPGLGDTAMYLCATSSNIADTQYFGPGTRLTVL.

This clonotype was seen just once. CDR3 bases: TGTGCCATCAGCTACGGACTAGCCAGTCCGGAGACCCAGTACTTC. Its protein is CAISYGLASPETQYF. The chain is built from TRBV10-3 and TRBJ2-5; 8 bases map to TRBD2. The CDR3 sequence is 15 residues long. The germline gives CDR1 ENHRY, CDR2 SYGVKD. Losses at the gene ends were 6 bases for V and 5 bases for J; bases not matched to a gene: 11.

This clonotype has a handful of counts. The V and J genes are TRBV7-9 and TRBJ2-7; D gene uncertain. The CDR3 contains 14 residues. From germline, CDR1 is SEHNR and CDR2 FQNEAQ (reference sequence). The ends were cut back, 1 base at V and 1 base at J, with 8 bases in the middle. The CDR3 region has the DNA TGTGCCAGCAGCTTAGTAAGGGTATCCTACGAGCAGTACTTC. This codes for CASSLVRVSYEQYF.

The chain carries TRBV24-1 and TRBJ2-1, with 13 bases that match TRBD2. The CDR3 totals 17 residues. Trimming cost V 4 bases and J 6 bases; bases outside gene matches: 8. Germline V lookup: CDR1 KGHDR, CDR2 SFDVKD. The CDR3 protein is CATSDRIGLAGVNEQFF. The CDR3 nucleotides are TGTGCCACCAGTGACCGAATCGGACTAGCGGGAGTCAATGAGCAGTTCTTC.

This clonotype was observed a handful of times. The chain joins TRBV12-3 or TRBV12-4 to TRBJ2-2; no clear D. Trimming took 7 bases from V and 0 from J, leaving 0 bases between them. The CDR3 has 11 amino acids. The CDR3 region has the DNA TGTGCCAGCACGAACACCGGGGAGCTGTTTTTT. Residues: CASTNTGELFF.

The chain has TRBV10-3 and TRBJ1-5; D is ambiguous. Germline values: CDR1 ENHRY, CDR2 SYGVKD. This CDR3 has 12 residues. Between the trimmed V and J ends, which lost 2 bases and 5 bases, there was a span of 4 bases. In nucleotides, the CDR3 is TGTGCCATCAGTGAGGTGGATCAGCCCCAGCATTTT. It codes for CAISEVDQPQHF.

J is TRBJ2-5 and V is TRBV7-9; D gene unclear. The CDR3 spans 12 residues. Trimming took off 5 bases at V and 5 bases at J, with 9 bases between the two ends. The V gene's germline CDR1 is SEHNR and CDR2 FQNEAQ (reference sequence). The CDR3 is CASSPGTETQYF. The CDR3 nucleotides are TGTGCCAGCAGCCCTGGAACGGAGACCCAGTACTTC.

The chain combines TRBV7-8 with TRBJ1-2; D is uncertain. Germline values: CDR1 SGHVS, CDR2 FQNEAQ. Trimming removed 2 bases at V and 6 bases at J, with 7 bases between. The CDR3 is 12 amino acids. CDR3 sequence reads: CASSLRLDGYTF. The CDR3 coding sequence is TGTGCCAGCAGCTTAAGGTTGGATGGCTACACCTTC. The full variable domain, its missing parts supplied by reference TRBV7-8 and TRBJ1-2, is GAGVSQSPRYKVAKRGQDVALRCDPISGHVSLFWYQQALGQGPEFLTYFQNEAQLDKSGLPSDRFFAERPEGSVSTLKIQRTQQEDSAVYLCASSLRLDGYTFGSGTRLTVV.

This clonotype was recorded many times. This sequence joins TRBV29-1 and TRBJ1-1, with D hard to call. This CDR3 contains 12 residues. Per the germline V gene, CDR1 is SQVTM and CDR2 is ANQGSEA. V was shortened by 0 bases and J by 2 bases, with 4 bases between the two germline ends. The CDR3 protein is CSVEEGNTEAFF. CDR3 in DNA: TGCAGCGTTGAAGAGGGAAACACTGAAGCTTTCTTT.

This rearrangement joins TRBV10-2 to TRBJ2-2, with TRBD1 matching 9 bases. With V trimmed by 2 bases and J by 3 bases, 1 base remained unmatched. The CDR3 contains 15 residues. Germline CDR1 and CDR2: WSHSY and SAAADI. In nucleotides, the CDR3 is TGCGCCAGCAGTGAGGGGACAGGGCACACCGGGGAGCTGTTTTTT. Its protein product is CASSEGTGHTGELFF.

This clonotype rates as medium-sized. The chain has TRBV20-1 and TRBJ2-2; 9 nucleotides agree with TRBD1. The DNA end is a closer match to TRBJ2-1, so the J assignment may be wrong. Germline V gene lookup returns CDR1 DFQATT and CDR2 SNEGSKA (reference sequence). CDR3 length: 15 amino acids. The CDR3 DNA is TGCAGTGCTAGAGACCCGGACAGGGGACACAATGAGCAGTTCTTC. Translating gives CSARDPDRGHNEQFF.

This clonotype was counted between two and nine times. The chain is built from TRBV7-6 and TRBJ2-5; 10 nucleotides line up with TRBD1. V was clipped by 5 bases and J by 7 bases; unmatched bases: 4. The CDR3 totals 13 residues. CDR1 and CDR2 (germline): SGHVS, FNYEAQ. CDR3 loop: CASSARTGGTQYF. DNA for the CDR3: TGTGCCAGCAGCGCCCGGACAGGGGGGACCCAGTACTTC.

This sequence joins TRBV10-3 and TRBJ1-1; D might be TRBD1 (6 bases). Trimming left V 6 bases short and J 2 bases short, with 16 bases between. Per the germline V gene, CDR1 is ENHRY and CDR2 is SYGVKD. CDR3 length: 15 amino acids. CDR3 nucleotide sequence: TGTGCCATCAGAACATCCGGGACAAGAAACACTGAAGCTTTCTTT. Residues: CAIRTSGTRNTEAFF.

The chain joins TRBV7-2 to TRBJ2-7; 8 bases agree with TRBD1. The V gene's germline CDR1 is SGHTA and CDR2 FQGNSA. This CDR3 contains 14 residues. After removal of 3 bases from V and 6 bases from J, the junction contained 7 bases not matched to a gene. CDR3 amino acids: CASSFTTTGGEQYF. CDR3 DNA: TGTGCCAGCAGCTTTACCACCACAGGGGGCGAGCAGTACTTC.

This chain connects TRBV7-9 to TRBJ2-3; 7 bases map to TRBD1. Germline CDR1 SEHNR, CDR2 FQNEAQ (reference sequence). This CDR3 has 15 residues. With 6 bases clipped from V and 4 bases from J, the junction kept 10 bases outside the gene matches. In nucleotides, the CDR3 is TGTGCCAGCAGAACTCTAAGGGGGCAGGCAGATACGCAGTATTTT. As protein: CASRTLRGQADTQYF.

Comment on this clonotype: The conserved phenylalanine or tryptophan normally closing the CDR3 is absent here, so this likely arose from a read error. The chain carries TRBV20-1 and TRBJ2-7; 11 nucleotides align to TRBD2. Germline values: CDR1 DFQATT, CDR2 SNEGSKA (reference sequence). The CDR3 consists of 14 residues. Trimming at V came to 6 bases and at J to 1 base, leaving 5 bases not matched to a gene. In DNA, the CDR3 is TGCAGTGCAAGTACTAGCGGGGGTTCCTACGAGCAGTACCTC. It translates to CSASTSGGSYEQYL.

The table lists this clonotype with a count of one. The chain employs TRBV10-3 and TRBJ2-5, with 7 bases lining up with TRBD1. Trimming cost V 2 bases and J 5 bases; bases outside gene matches: 8. The CDR3 runs 15 residues. Germline CDR1 and CDR2: ENHRY and SYGVKD. Here the CDR3 reads CAISEGTVLSETQYF. The CDR3 DNA reads TGTGCCATCAGTGAGGGGACAGTACTCTCGGAGACCCAGTACTTC.

The V call is TRBV10-3, the J call TRBJ2-1; TRBD2 matches 10 bases. Germline CDR1 and CDR2: ENHRY and SYGVKD. The CDR3 spans 17 residues. V lost 0 bases, J lost 3 bases, and 5 bases stayed unmatched. CDR3 in amino acids: CAISESRGTSDYNEQFF. DNA for the CDR3: TGTGCCATCAGTGAGTCTAGGGGGACTAGCGACTACAATGAGCAGTTCTTC.

The J gene is TRBJ2-5, the V gene TRBV5-4, with D unresolved. This CDR3 comprises 12 residues. V dropped 0 bases and J dropped 1 base, with 1 base sitting between them. Germline V gene data show CDR1 as SGHNT and CDR2 as YYREEE (reference sequence). The CDR3: CASSLVQETQYF. The CDR3 nucleotides are TGTGCCAGCAGCTTGGTCCAAGAGACCCAGTACTTC.

The genes are TRBV19 and TRBJ1-2; D is ambiguous. Germline loops: CDR1 LNHDA, CDR2 SQIVND (reference sequence). The CDR3 covers 14 residues. The ends were cut back, 2 bases at V and 4 bases at J, with 11 bases in the middle. CDR3 sequence (DNA): TGTGCCAGTAGTATATCTCCCGTAAGCTATGGCTACACCTTC. Its translation is CASSISPVSYGYTF.